Listed below are T cell receptor beta chains from one sample, sequenced in a study of shared clonotypes between healthy human individuals. Profiled with immunoSEQ multiplex PCR; TCRdb holds only in-frame clones, not every one. The sample holds about 2.4 million clones; approximately 94% are singletons and the top ten take roughly 0.39%. The specimen sequenced was naive CD4+ T cells from PBMCs. These receptors were taken from a man aged 18-30 years in good health. Some clones in this sample may be carry-over from other donors' samples. The CDR3 runs from the conserved cysteine through the conserved F or W. D genes are given only for firm matches. For some rows the clone size is stated as once, few or many, or as a class when expanded; others skip it.

cdr3_length j_call v_call d_call clone_size cdr3_nt cdr3_aa
14 TRBJ2-7 TRBV5-8 NA NA TGTGCCAGCAGCGCAAACACAGGGTACTACGAGCAGTACTTC CASSANTGYYEQYF
15 TRBJ2-2 TRBV6-1 TRBD2 NA TGTGCCAGCAGTGAATCGGCGGGAGCTTTCGGGGAGCTGTTTTTT CASSESAGAFGELFF
15 TRBJ2-7 TRBV28 TRBD2 NA TGTGCCAGCAGCCCCCTCAGACTAGCCTCCTACGAGCAGTACTTC CASSPLRLASYEQYF
12 TRBJ2-7 TRBV19 NA NA TGTGCCAGTAGTTTCGACAGTTACGAGCAGTACTTC CASSFDSYEQYF
14 TRBJ1-4 TRBV28 NA NA TGTGCCAGCAGTCTACCGGCCGGGAATGAAAAACTGTTTTTT CASSLPAGNEKLFF
18 TRBJ1-5 TRBV28 TRBD1 NA TGTGCCAGCAGTTTCAACCCCGGGAGCCAGGGGGCGCAGCAGCCCCAGCATTTT CASSFNPGSQGAQQPQHF
15 TRBJ2-3 TRBV28 TRBD1 NA TGTGCCGCTCCCGGGACAGGGAGTACCACAGATACGCAGTATTTT CAAPGTGSTTDTQYF
13 TRBJ2-3 TRBV28 NA NA TGTGCCAGCAGTTTACAGGGAACAGATACGCAGTATTTT CASSLQGTDTQYF
17 TRBJ2-3 TRBV5-1 NA NA TGCGCCAGCAGCTTGGCCGTGAGGGAGAGGGCTGCAGATACGCAGTATTTT CASSLAVRERAADTQYF
15 TRBJ1-6 TRBV4-3 NA NA TGCGCCAGCAGCCAAGAGGGTGGGGTAGGTTCACCCCTCCACTTT CASSQEGGVGSPLHF
15 TRBJ2-1 TRBV5-1 NA NA TGCGCCAGCAGCTGGGACCCGAGCCCCTACAATGAGCAGTTCTTC CASSWDPSPYNEQFF
15 TRBJ2-3 TRBV2 TRBD2 NA TGTGCCAGCACCGCCGGGACTACGGGGATGGATACGCAGTATTTT CASTAGTTGMDTQYF
13 TRBJ1-2 TRBV7-3 NA NA TGTGCCAGCAGCTTAACAAGACCCTATGGCTACACCTTC CASSLTRPYGYTF
15 TRBJ1-5 TRBV5-8 NA NA TGTGCCAGCAGCCCGGGACAAACCAACAATCAGCCCCAGCATTTT CASSPGQTNNQPQHF
13 TRBJ1-5 TRBV19 NA NA TGTGCCAGTAGTCGGACAGACAATCAGCCCCAGCATTTT CASSRTDNQPQHF
17 TRBJ2-2 TRBV28 TRBD2 NA TGTGCCAGCAGGAATCTAGCGGGAGGGCCTAGAACCGGGGAGCTGTTTTTT CASRNLAGGPRTGELFF
16 TRBJ2-3 TRBV7-3 TRBD1 NA TGTGCCAGCAGCTTATACGTGACAGGGAACACAGATACGCAGTATTTT CASSLYVTGNTDTQYF
13 TRBJ1-1 TRBV29-1 TRBD1 NA TGCAGCGCTATGGGACAGAGGAACACTGAAGCTTTCTTT CSAMGQRNTEAFF
16 TRBJ2-1 TRBV7-9 NA NA TGTGCCAGCAGCCGGAACCACAGGGTGATCGGCAATGAGCAGTTCTTC CASSRNHRVIGNEQFF
15 TRBJ2-5 TRBV5-4 TRBD1 NA TGTGCCAGCAGCTCGGGACAGGGGGCGCGGGAGACCCAGTACTTC CASSSGQGARETQYF
14 TRBJ1-1 TRBV7-6 NA NA TGTGCCAGCAGCTTAGTTGGTCCCAACACTGAAGCTTTCTTT CASSLVGPNTEAFF
16 TRBJ1-3 TRBV5-4 TRBD1 once TGTGCCAGCTCGTTAAGGGGGACAGGGACAGGAAACACCATATATTTT CASSLRGTGTGNTIYF
17 TRBJ1-3 TRBV6-1 NA NA TGTGCCAGCAGTGAGGGGTGGACGGCGAGCTCTGGAAACACCATATATTTT CASSEGWTASSGNTIYF
15 TRBJ2-7 TRBV11-2 TRBD1 NA TGTGCCAGCAGCGCCCCCGGGACAGGGGGGGCCGAGCAGTACTTC CASSAPGTGGAEQYF
16 TRBJ1-2 TRBV6-5 TRBD1 NA TGTGCCAGCAGTTACTCGATGGGACAGGGCGGCTATGGCTACACCTTC CASSYSMGQGGYGYTF
17 TRBJ2-1 TRBV11-2 TRBD2 NA TGTGCCAGCAGCCAGATATCTAGCGGGAGGGCCTACAATGAGCAGTTCTTC CASSQISSGRAYNEQFF
14 TRBJ1-6 TRBV5-4 NA NA TGTGCCAGCAGCTTGGAGCAGAGAGATTCACCCCTCCACTTT CASSLEQRDSPLHF
12 TRBJ1-2 TRBV28 NA NA TGTGCCAGCAGTACACAGGGTCGTGGCTACACCTTC CASSTQGRGYTF
13 TRBJ2-1 TRBV5-1 NA NA TGCGCCACCTCCCCTAGCAGCTACAATGAGCAGTTCTTC CATSPSSYNEQFF